The rows below give T cell receptor beta chains drawn from one sample of a study of identical twins. MiXCR, run by TCRdb on the 5' RACE reads, gives a single entry per CDR3 protein. The profile shows some 230,000 distinct CDR3 sequences, about 6.7% of them singletons. The same data also went into a second study, on T cells expressing NK-cell markers.

The sample consisted of CD8+ T cells sorted from blood. The receptors here all came from a young woman in good health. Both conserved end residues are part of each CDR3.

j_call: TRBJ1-1
cdr3_length: 12
v_call: TRBV20-1
cdr3_aa: CSASPGHTEAFF

j_call: TRBJ1-2
cdr3_length: 11
v_call: TRBV7-2
cdr3_aa: CASSFLGYYTF

j_call: TRBJ2-1
cdr3_length: 15
v_call: TRBV5-4
cdr3_aa: CASSLISGEYNEQIF

j_call: TRBJ2-7
cdr3_length: 16
v_call: TRBV11-2
cdr3_aa: CASSLGGTGLSYEQYF

j_call: TRBJ1-5
cdr3_length: 16
v_call: TRBV27
cdr3_aa: CASSLSGGGFGQPQHF

j_call: TRBJ2-2
cdr3_length: 14
v_call: TRBV6-1
cdr3_aa: CASTRGGNTGELFF

j_call: TRBJ2-7
cdr3_length: 13
v_call: TRBV7-9
cdr3_aa: CASSFGVSEEQYF

j_call: TRBJ2-7
cdr3_length: 14
v_call: TRBV19
cdr3_aa: CASGTAGGSYEQYF

j_call: TRBJ1-4
cdr3_length: 15
v_call: TRBV30
cdr3_aa: CAWSVPTRGGEKLFF

j_call: TRBJ2-5
cdr3_length: 11
v_call: TRBV12-3/TRBV12-4
cdr3_aa: CASSPGLLQYF

j_call: TRBJ2-1
cdr3_length: 17
v_call: TRBV15
cdr3_aa: CATSSPRGTSAYNEQFF

j_call: TRBJ2-7
cdr3_length: 15
v_call: TRBV7-3
cdr3_aa: CASSLLAGYPNEQYF

j_call: TRBJ2-5
cdr3_length: 16
v_call: TRBV20-1
cdr3_aa: CSAPPTGSGSAETQYF

j_call: TRBJ2-5
cdr3_length: 14
v_call: TRBV2
cdr3_aa: CASSDRGGLETQYF

j_call: TRBJ2-7
cdr3_length: 14
v_call: TRBV14
cdr3_aa: CASSKTSGTFEQYF

j_call: TRBJ2-5
cdr3_length: 17
v_call: TRBV12-3/TRBV12-4
cdr3_aa: CASSSKLAGALRETQYF

j_call: TRBJ2-1
cdr3_length: 14
v_call: TRBV9
cdr3_aa: CASSVQGFPNEQFF

j_call: TRBJ2-1
cdr3_length: 13
v_call: TRBV9
cdr3_aa: CASSVGGVNEQFF

j_call: TRBJ2-5
cdr3_length: 13
v_call: TRBV6-1
cdr3_aa: CASTQGGGETQYF

j_call: TRBJ2-2
cdr3_length: 16
v_call: TRBV5-8
cdr3_aa: CASSPLRTANTGELFF

j_call: TRBJ2-1
cdr3_length: 15
v_call: TRBV5-6
cdr3_aa: CASEDLGLRINEQFF

j_call: TRBJ2-1
cdr3_length: 16
v_call: TRBV7-8
cdr3_aa: CASSPPSGSSYNEQFF

j_call: TRBJ2-7
cdr3_length: 14
v_call: TRBV11-1
cdr3_aa: CASSPTSGGYEQYF

j_call: TRBJ1-1
cdr3_length: 13
v_call: TRBV12-3/TRBV12-4
cdr3_aa: CASSSTGETEAFF

j_call: TRBJ1-1
cdr3_length: 15
v_call: TRBV15
cdr3_aa: CATSNPGRVNTEAFF

j_call: TRBJ1-1
cdr3_length: 13
v_call: TRBV25-1
cdr3_aa: CASSLPGQGEAFF

j_call: TRBJ2-7
cdr3_length: 16
v_call: TRBV6-1
cdr3_aa: CASSEARNRLTNEQYF

j_call: TRBJ1-1
cdr3_length: 16
v_call: TRBV5-1
cdr3_aa: CASSFGGDLIGTEAFF

j_call: TRBJ1-1
cdr3_length: 15
v_call: TRBV29-1
cdr3_aa: CSADIVELMNTEAFF

j_call: TRBJ2-7
cdr3_length: 17
v_call: TRBV7-6
cdr3_aa: CASSLYWVVSDSYEQYF

j_call: TRBJ2-1
cdr3_length: 15
v_call: TRBV7-3
cdr3_aa: CASSLDGTGGNEQFF

j_call: TRBJ2-7
cdr3_length: 15
v_call: TRBV11-2
cdr3_aa: CASSLGAGTFYEQYF

j_call: TRBJ2-3
cdr3_length: 15
v_call: TRBV7-9
cdr3_aa: CASSFVGRVTDTQYF

j_call: TRBJ2-3
cdr3_length: 13
v_call: TRBV7-6
cdr3_aa: CASSLTPPDTQYF

j_call: TRBJ2-7
cdr3_length: 14
v_call: TRBV11-2
cdr3_aa: CASSFGQGQYEQYF

j_call: TRBJ2-3
cdr3_length: 14
v_call: TRBV27
cdr3_aa: CASSLLGQSNTQYF

j_call: TRBJ2-5
cdr3_length: 14
v_call: TRBV12-3/TRBV12-4
cdr3_aa: CASSFGGHQETQYF

j_call: TRBJ2-1
cdr3_length: 14
v_call: TRBV12-3/TRBV12-4
cdr3_aa: CASATSVTSNEQFF

j_call: TRBJ2-3
cdr3_length: 15
v_call: TRBV7-9
cdr3_aa: CASSRDRGREDTQYF

j_call: TRBJ1-1
cdr3_length: 15
v_call: TRBV6-1
cdr3_aa: CASSIRDSMNTEAFF

j_call: TRBJ1-1
cdr3_length: 14
v_call: TRBV12-3/TRBV12-4
cdr3_aa: CASSLVTAGTEAFF

j_call: TRBJ2-4
cdr3_length: 14
v_call: TRBV12-3/TRBV12-4
cdr3_aa: CASSLVLAKNIQYF

j_call: TRBJ2-1
cdr3_length: 14
v_call: TRBV19
cdr3_aa: CASSNAYSYNEQFF

j_call: TRBJ2-1
cdr3_length: 10
v_call: TRBV2
cdr3_aa: CASSGIEQFF

j_call: TRBJ1-1
cdr3_length: 17
v_call: TRBV19
cdr3_aa: CASSIAKTSGWNTEAFF

j_call: TRBJ2-1
cdr3_length: 15
v_call: TRBV6-5
cdr3_aa: CASSNDRGRYNEQFF

j_call: TRBJ1-2
cdr3_length: 13
v_call: TRBV20-1
cdr3_aa: CSAIDRVIGGYTF

j_call: TRBJ2-1
cdr3_length: 12
v_call: TRBV20-1
cdr3_aa: CSAGTSYDEQFF

j_call: TRBJ2-1
cdr3_length: 10
v_call: TRBV2
cdr3_aa: CASSTSVQFF

j_call: TRBJ2-1
cdr3_length: 13
v_call: TRBV19
cdr3_aa: CASSIGSYNEQFF

j_call: TRBJ2-3
cdr3_length: 16
v_call: TRBV7-9
cdr3_aa: CASSPSGGGTSDTQYF